What follows are 5 T cell receptor beta chains derived from one specimen sequenced in a study of OX40 agonist ivuxolimab in advanced cancers. Repertoires were generated with immunoSEQ multiplex PCR, while TCRdb's copy carries only in-frame clones and drops some. The table includes roughly 80,000 clones, around 91% detected once. The starting material was CD4+ or CD8+ T cells sorted from blood, obtained in a trial of the OX40 agonist ivuxolimab. Receptor source: an adult with an advanced solid tumor such as melanoma, head and neck, liver or kidney cancer.

The chain uses TRBV19 and TRBJ1-2; D is ambiguous. CDR3 length equals 14 residues. Between the trimmed V and J ends, which lost 1 base and 7 bases, there was a span of 13 bases. Germline V gene data show CDR1 as LNHDA and CDR2 as SQIVND (reference sequence). The CDR3 here is CASSIGLAVGGYTF. DNA of the CDR3: TGTGCCAGTAGTATAGGTTTAGCGGTAGGTGGCTACACCTTC.

This chain connects TRBV18 to TRBJ2-7, with 10 bases identical to TRBD1. CDR1 KGHSH and CDR2 LQKENI come from the germline V gene. The trim removed 6 bases at V and 6 bases at J, leaving 11 bases unmatched. The CDR3 is made up of 15 amino acids. The CDR3 region has the DNA TGTGCCAGCTCCCTTTCCGGGACAGGGGTTTCCGAGCAGTACTTC. It encodes CASSLSGTGVSEQYF.

This chain joins TRBV7-6 and TRBJ2-2, with 10 bases that match TRBD1. The CDR3 runs to 21 residues. Germline V gene sequence: CDR1 SGHVS, CDR2 FNYEAQ. J gave up 0 bases and V 5 bases, and 18 bases lay outside the gene matches. The CDR3 bases are TGTGCCAGCAGCCTGCGACAGGGGGCGAGGTATATATCGCCGAACACCGGGGAGCTGTTTTTT. It yields the protein CASSLRQGARYISPNTGELFF.

The genes are TRBV7-9 and TRBJ2-5, with D perhaps TRBD1 or TRBD2 (6 bases each). Trimming stripped 6 bases from V and 5 bases from J, with 16 bases between. Germline assignment: CDR1 SEHNR and CDR2 FQNEAQ (reference sequence). This CDR3 spans 14 amino acids. The CDR3, as DNA: TGTGCCAGCAGTCATCGGGGGCTCGGTGAGACCCAGTACTTC. Protein product: CASSHRGLGETQYF.

The V and J genes are TRBV5-4 and TRBJ2-5; 11 bases are a match to TRBD2. CDR3 length equals 15 residues. Germline trimming cut 1 base from V and 2 bases from J; bases unmatched to any gene: 1. CDR1 and CDR2 from the germline V gene are SGHNT and YYREEE (reference sequence). CDR3: CASSLIAGGQETQYF. As DNA, the CDR3 is TGTGCCAGCAGCTTGATAGCGGGAGGGCAAGAGACCCAGTACTTC. Full variable domain (missing parts from reference TRBV5-4 and TRBJ2-5): ETGVTQSPTHLIKTRGQQVTLRCSSQSGHNTVSWYQQALGQGPQFIFQYYREEENGRGNFPPRFSGLQFPNYSSELNVNALELDDSALYLCASSLIAGGQETQYFGPGTRLLVL.